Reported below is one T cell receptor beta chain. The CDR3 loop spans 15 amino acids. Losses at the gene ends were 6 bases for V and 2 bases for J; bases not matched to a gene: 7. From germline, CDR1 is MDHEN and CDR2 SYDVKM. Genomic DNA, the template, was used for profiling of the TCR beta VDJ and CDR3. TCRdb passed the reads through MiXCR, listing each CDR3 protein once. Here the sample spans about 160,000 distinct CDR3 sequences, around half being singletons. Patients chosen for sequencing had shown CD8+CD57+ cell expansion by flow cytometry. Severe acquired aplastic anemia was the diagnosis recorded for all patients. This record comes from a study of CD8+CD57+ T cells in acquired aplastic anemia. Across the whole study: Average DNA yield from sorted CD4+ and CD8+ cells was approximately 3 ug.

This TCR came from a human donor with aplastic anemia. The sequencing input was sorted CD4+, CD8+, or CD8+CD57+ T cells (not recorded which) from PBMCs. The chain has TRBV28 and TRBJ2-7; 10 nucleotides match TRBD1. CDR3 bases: TGTGCCAGCAGAGCGGACAGGGGGAGCCCCTACGAGCAGTACTTC. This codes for CASRADRGSPYEQYF.